The present T cell receptor beta chain was sequenced within a study of human T cells and chemical hapten exposure. Study overall: Patch tests put 0.01% DPC on the upper back, read at 6 days.

TCRdb re-called the RACE reads through MiXCR, storing one row per CDR3 protein. The sample yields 69,000 or so distinct CDR3 sequences, about a tenth seen once. The time point was: patch test 2, 6 weeks after DPC sensitization. Treatment defined: therapeutic diphenylcyclopropenone sensitization with weekly scalp DPC. Germline-derived CDR1 and CDR2 are DFQATT and SNEGSKA (reference sequence). V dropped 3 bases and J dropped 3; count of bases not matched to a gene: 5. The CDR3 is 14 residues long. The receptor was isolated from a woman in her 50s with alopecia areata. Some clones in this sample may be carry-over from other donors' samples. This chain connects TRBV20-1 to TRBJ2-3, with 8 bases lining up with TRBD1. Sequenced here: whole blood, sampled in connection with sensitization to the hapten diphenylcyclopropenone (DPC). The CDR3: CSASQGALTDTQYF. The CDR3 region has the DNA TGCAGTGCTAGTCAGGGGGCCCTTACAGATACGCAGTATTTT.